Following are 13 T cell receptor beta chains from one sample sequenced in a study of cytomegalovirus exposure and HLA in healthy donors. The assay was immunoSEQ multiplex PCR, and TCRdb's table has in-frame clones only and misses some. This sample carries tens of thousands of clones, 90% to 96% of them seen once, and the ten largest clones take 1.6%. Sequenced sample: PBMCs. These receptors all stem from a man aged 18 to 30 in good health and CMV-seropositive.

The chain couples TRBV7-8 to TRBJ1-2, with 7 bases lining up with TRBD1. CDR1 is SGHVS and CDR2 is FQNEAQ in the germline V gene. The CDR3 loop spans 13 amino acids. J was trimmed by 4 bases and V by 1 base; bases with no gene match: 0. The CDR3 DNA reads as TGTGCCAGCAGCTTAGGACAGGGCTATGGCTACACCTTC. Residues: CASSLGQGYGYTF. The full variable domain, its missing parts supplied by reference TRBV7-8 and TRBJ1-2, is GAGVSQSPRYKVAKRGQDVALRCDPISGHVSLFWYQQALGQGPEFLTYFQNEAQLDKSGLPSDRFFAERPEGSVSTLKIQRTQQEDSAVYLCASSLGQGYGYTFGSGTRLTVV.

This rearrangement joins TRBV19 to TRBJ2-1; perhaps TRBD1 as D (6 bases). The CDR3 extends over 13 amino acids. CDR1 is LNHDA, CDR2 SQIVND, per germline (reference sequence). Trimming stripped 8 bases from V and 3 bases from J, with 11 bases between. The CDR3 region has the DNA TGTGCCAGTCAGACAGGCTACTACAATGAGCAGTTCTTC. Translating gives CASQTGYYNEQFF.

This clone appeared a single time. The CDR3 DNA follows: TGTGCCAGCCGTGGCTACACCTTC. Amino acid sequence: CASRGYTF. The chain links TRBV6-1 to TRBJ1-2, with D unclear. V dropped 8 bases and J dropped 7 bases, with 2 bases sitting between them. Germline CDR1 and CDR2: MNHNS and SASEGT. This CDR3 contains 8 residues.

The CDR3 is CASSTSYGSGANVLTF. The CDR3 nucleotides read TGTGCCAGCAGCACTAGTTATGGCTCTGGGGCCAACGTCCTGACTTTC. This chain joins TRBV9 and TRBJ2-6; D is perhaps TRBD2 (5 bases). V was shortened by 4 bases and J by 0 bases, with 11 bases between the two germline ends. CDR1 and CDR2 (germline): SGDLS, YYNGEE. CDR3 length equals 16 residues. The entire variable domain, with the rest obtained from reference TRBV9 and TRBJ2-6, is as follows: DSGVTQTPKHLITATGQRVTLRCSPRSGDLSVYWYQQSLDQGLQFLIQYYNGEERAKGNILERFSAQQFPDLHSELNLSSLELGDSALYFCASSTSYGSGANVLTFGAGSRLTVL.

The chain combines TRBV20-1 with TRBJ2-7; the D gene is possibly TRBD1 (6 bases). This CDR3 contains 11 residues. CDR1 is DFQATT, CDR2 SNEGSKA, per germline (reference sequence). The chain's CDR3 is CSPQGLDEQYF. DNA for the CDR3: TGCAGCCCCCAGGGGTTAGACGAGCAGTACTTC.

The chain employs TRBV7-3 and TRBJ2-1; TRBD1 might be the D (5 bases). Deletions cut 8 bases from V and 8 bases from J, with 13 bases between. There are 12 residues in the CDR3. Germline CDR1 is SGHTA and CDR2 is FQGTGA. The CDR3 loop reads CASSSQGYEQFF. The CDR3 bases are TGTGCCAGCTCGTCCCAGGGTTATGAGCAGTTCTTC.

The V and J genes are TRBV30 and TRBJ2-5, with 7 nucleotides matching TRBD2. The length of the CDR3 is 12 residues. V shed 4 bases and J 6 bases; nucleotides not matched to a gene: 5. CDR1 and CDR2 from the germline V gene are GTSNPN and SVGIG (reference sequence). The CDR3 loop reads CAWTGGGKTQYF. The CDR3 bases are TGTGCCTGGACGGGGGGTGGAAAGACCCAGTACTTC.

This chain connects TRBV11-2 to TRBJ2-1, with TRBD2 matching 10 bases. Looked up from germline, CDR1 is SGHAT and CDR2 is FQNNGV. The CDR3 loop spans 15 amino acids. The V gene end was trimmed by 6 bases and the J gene end by 12 bases; junction bases not matched to a gene: 14. The CDR3 DNA reads TGTGCCAGCAGTTCGACACTAGCGGGACCGGCGGTGCAGTTCTTC. Translating it yields CASSSTLAGPAVQFF.

This clone appeared once. The V gene is TRBV9, the J gene TRBJ1-1, with TRBD1 matching over 9 bases. Germline lookup yields CDR1 SGDLS and CDR2 YYNGEE. This CDR3 spans 14 amino acids. J gave up 3 bases and V 4 bases, and 4 bases lay outside the gene matches. The CDR3 DNA reads TGTGCCAGCAGCCTAGGACAGGGGCACACTGAAGCTTTCTTT. Its protein product is CASSLGQGHTEAFF.

The genes are TRBV7-8 and TRBJ2-5; D unclear. The germline V and J ends were trimmed by 5 bases and 5 bases, with 12 bases remaining between them. CDR3 length: 13 residues. CDR1 SGHVS and CDR2 FQNEAQ come from the germline V gene. CDR3 bases: TGTGCCAGCAGCAGTGGCCAAATTGAGACCCAGTACTTC. This codes for CASSSGQIETQYF.

The chain carries TRBV2 and TRBJ1-3, with D possibly being TRBD1 (5 bases). Trimming cost V 9 bases and J 7 bases, with 13 bases left between them. The CDR3 spans 12 residues. In germline, CDR1 is SNHLY, CDR2 FYNNEI. The CDR3, as DNA: TGTGCCAGTTCTTTACAGGACAACACCATATATTTT. Amino acids: CASSLQDNTIYF.

This clone was recorded a few times. The chain has TRBV5-6 and TRBJ2-3, with 9 bases matching TRBD2. The CDR3 runs to 16 residues. CDR1 is SGHDT and CDR2 is YYEEEE in the germline V gene. The V gene end was trimmed by 0 bases and the J gene end by 5 bases; junction bases not matched to a gene: 7. The CDR3 nucleotides are TGTGCCAGCAGCTTGGGGCTAGCGGGGTGGGGAGATACGCAGTATTTT. Amino acids: CASSLGLAGWGDTQYF.

The chain is built from TRBV11-2 and TRBJ2-7, with 7 bases lining up with TRBD1. Germline V gene sequence: CDR1 SGHAT, CDR2 FQNNGV. V was clipped by 2 bases and J by 3 bases; unmatched bases: 7. CDR3 length equals 15 residues. In DNA form, the CDR3 reads TGTGCCAGCAGCTTAAACCGGGACAGTAACTACGAGCAGTACTTC. Translated: CASSLNRDSNYEQYF.